Listed below are T cell receptor beta chains from one sample, sequenced in a study of blood T cell repertoires in COVID-19. Generated by immunoSEQ multiplex PCR, the TCRdb table keeps only in-frame clones and is missing some. Of 250,000 or so clones in the sample, approximately 80% were seen once. Sequenced input: peripheral blood. The receptors derive from a young man who had recovered from COVID-19. CDR3s include the opening cysteine and the closing phenylalanine or tryptophan. Each record gives: clone size, D gene, J gene, V gene, CDR3 protein, CDR3 DNA. A D gene is named only where the DNA matches it firmly. Rows may omit the clone size; those that give it use once, few, many or a size class.

NA TRBD2 TRBJ2-5 TRBV28 CASSTPTSEAETQYF TGTGCCAGCAGTACCCCGACTAGCGAAGCAGAGACCCAGTACTTC
NA NA TRBJ1-1 TRBV10-2 CASSEQANTEAFF TGCGCCAGCAGTGAACAGGCGAACACTGAAGCTTTCTTT
NA TRBD1 TRBJ1-5 TRBV28 CASSPSGQGAKGPQHF TGTGCCAGCAGTCCCTCGGGCCAGGGGGCGAAGGGGCCCCAGCATTTT
once NA TRBJ2-2 TRBV6-4 CASSDPPGGELFF TGTGCCAGCAGTGACCCACCCGGTGGGGAGCTGTTTTTT
NA NA TRBJ2-5 TRBV19 CASSSGSGPGQETQYF TGTGCCAGTAGTAGTGGGAGCGGACCCGGGCAAGAGACCCAGTACTTC
NA TRBD1 TRBJ1-4 TRBV6-1 CASSGQPNEKLFF TGTGCCAGCTCGGGACAGCCTAATGAAAAACTGTTTTTT
once NA TRBJ2-1 TRBV3-1/TRBV3-2 CASSRGARYNEQFF TGTGCCAGCAGCCGAGGCGCTAGATACAATGAGCAGTTCTTC
NA NA TRBJ1-6 TRBV5-4 CASTRRDSMSSYNSPLHF TGTGCCAGCACCAGGAGGGACTCCATGAGCTCCTATAATTCACCCCTCCACTTT
NA NA TRBJ2-1 TRBV12-3/TRBV12-4 CASSTPGNKQFF TGTGCCAGCAGTACGCCAGGTAATAAGCAGTTCTTC
NA NA TRBJ2-1 TRBV15 CATLGGHNEQFF TGTGCCACCTTGGGGGGACACAATGAGCAGTTCTTC
NA TRBD1 TRBJ1-2 TRBV19 CASSIQTGSRYGYTF TGTGCCAGTAGTATACAGACAGGGTCGAGGTATGGCTACACCTTC
once NA TRBJ1-4 TRBV19 CASNSEVQTGEKLFF TGTGCCAGTAATTCGGAGGTCCAAACGGGGGAAAAACTGTTTTTT
NA NA TRBJ2-5 TRBV7-2 CASSVGQAQETQYF TGTGCCAGCAGCGTTGGACAAGCCCAAGAGACCCAGTACTTC
NA NA TRBJ2-5 TRBV3-1/TRBV3-2 CASSQGTGLQETQYF TGTGCCAGCAGCCAAGGGACGGGACTCCAAGAGACCCAGTACTTC
few NA TRBJ1-5 TRBV28 CSGGGLNQPQHF TGTTCCGGCGGAGGGCTCAATCAGCCCCAGCATTTT
NA NA TRBJ1-2 TRBV28 CASKDLDRDTF TGTGCCAGCAAAGACCTAGATCGAGACACCTTC
NA TRBD1 TRBJ1-2 TRBV6-5 CASSYSRTGGNYGYTF TGTGCCAGCAGTTACTCAAGGACAGGGGGAAACTATGGCTACACCTTC
many TRBD1 TRBJ1-5 TRBV15 CATSEGDRITQPQHF TGTGCCACCAGTGAAGGGGACAGGATCACTCAGCCCCAGCATTTT
NA NA TRBJ1-2 TRBV12-3/TRBV12-4 CASTQGGFGYTF TGTGCCAGCACCCAGGGAGGCTTTGGCTACACCTTC
NA NA TRBJ1-3 TRBV6-5 CASKGVSGNTIYF TGTGCCTCCAAGGGGGTCTCTGGAAACACCATATATTTT
NA TRBD2 TRBJ2-1 TRBV7-2 CASSLTSGPFNEQFF TGTGCCAGCAGCCTGACTAGCGGGCCATTCAATGAGCAGTTCTTC